These T cell receptor beta chains were read from a single sample in a study of blood T cell repertoires in COVID-19. Generated by immunoSEQ multiplex PCR, the TCRdb table keeps only in-frame clones and is missing some. In the table there are hundreds of thousands of clones, around 90% of which are singletons. Sequencing input: peripheral blood. The receptors here all came from a young man with active or convalescent COVID-19. Both conserved end residues are part of each CDR3. The D gene is left open where the match is weak. Some rows have no size entry. The others give once, few or many, or a class for an expanded clone.

v_call	clone_size	d_call	j_call	cdr3_nt	cdr3_aa
TRBV28	NA	NA	TRBJ2-5	TGTGCCAGCAGTAGCGGTGGGCGCGGCCAGTACTTC	CASSSGGRGQYF
TRBV5-1	NA	NA	TRBJ2-5	TGCGCCAGCAGCATTACAGGGACCCAGGAGGAGACCCAGTACTTC	CASSITGTQEETQYF
TRBV5-8	NA	NA	TRBJ2-7	TGTGCCAGCAGCCCCAGTTACTCCTACGAGCAGTACTTC	CASSPSYSYEQYF
TRBV10-3	NA	TRBD1	TRBJ2-7	TGTGCCATCAGTGACCAGGACAGGGGGCAGGTCGGGTACGAGCAGTACTTC	CAISDQDRGQVGYEQYF
TRBV4-1	NA	NA	TRBJ1-1	TGCGCCAGCAACGAGGGTACGGGAAAAAAACGCAACACTGAAGCTTTCTTT	CASNEGTGKKRNTEAFF
TRBV5-6	NA	TRBD2	TRBJ2-5	TGTGCCAGCAGCTTGCTATCAGGACTAGCGAAGGAGACCCAGTACTTC	CASSLLSGLAKETQYF
TRBV9	NA	NA	TRBJ1-3	TGTGCCAGCAGCGTAATTCCTGGCAGCTCTGGAAACACCATATATTTT	CASSVIPGSSGNTIYF
TRBV4-1	NA	TRBD2	TRBJ2-3	TGCGCCAGCAGCCAAGATGGTCGAAGCGGGATGAGCACAGATACGCAGTATTTT	CASSQDGRSGMSTDTQYF
TRBV5-4	once	TRBD2	TRBJ2-7	TGTGCCAGCAGCACGGGACTAGCGGGATCCTACGAGCAGTACTTC	CASSTGLAGSYEQYF
TRBV6-5	NA	TRBD2	TRBJ2-7	TGTGCCAGCAGTTTAAGGTTGGGTAGCGGGGCCCACGAGCAGTACTTC	CASSLRLGSGAHEQYF
TRBV4-1	NA	NA	TRBJ1-5	TGCGCCAGCAGCCAAGTACAGCTTGGAAATCAGCCCCAGCATTTT	CASSQVQLGNQPQHF
TRBV7-2	NA	TRBD1	TRBJ1-1	TGTGCCAGCAGCTCCCTAACAGGGGGCCTGAACACTGAAGCTTTCTTT	CASSSLTGGLNTEAFF
TRBV25-1	NA	NA	TRBJ1-2	TGTGCCAGCACGACATCTAACTATGGCTACACCTTC	CASTTSNYGYTF
TRBV5-1	once	TRBD2	TRBJ2-5	TGCGCCAGCAGCTTGCTTTTGACTAGCGGAGCCCAAGAGACCCAGTACTTC	CASSLLLTSGAQETQYF
TRBV5-5	NA	TRBD1	TRBJ1-5	TGTGCCAGCAGCTTGTGGCAGGGGGATCAGCCCCAGCATTTT	CASSLWQGDQPQHF
TRBV5-4	NA	NA	TRBJ1-1	TGTGCCAGCAGCCCGATGAGACAGAACACTGAAGCTTTCTTT	CASSPMRQNTEAFF
TRBV10-3	NA	TRBD1	TRBJ1-5	TGTGCCATCAGTGAGGGACAGGGGCTAATGCCCCAGCATTTT	CAISEGQGLMPQHF
TRBV6-5	NA	NA	TRBJ1-2	TGTGCCAGCAGGAAACGGGAAGACTATGGCTACACCTTC	CASRKREDYGYTF
TRBV3-1/TRBV3-2	NA	TRBD2	TRBJ2-2	TGTGCCAGCAGGATAACTAGCGGGGGGGCTCGGACCGGGGAGCTGTTTTTT	CASRITSGGARTGELFF
TRBV11-2	NA	NA	TRBJ2-5	TGTGCCAGCAGCTTCGTCCAAGAGACCCAGTACTTC	CASSFVQETQYF
TRBV4-1	NA	NA	TRBJ1-4	TGCGCCAGCAGCCCAAGGGGCCCGGCTAATGAAAAACTGTTTTTT	CASSPRGPANEKLFF
TRBV27	few	NA	TRBJ1-1	TGTGCCAGCAGTTCCGACGGCGGTAACACTGAAGCTTTCTTT	CASSSDGGNTEAFF